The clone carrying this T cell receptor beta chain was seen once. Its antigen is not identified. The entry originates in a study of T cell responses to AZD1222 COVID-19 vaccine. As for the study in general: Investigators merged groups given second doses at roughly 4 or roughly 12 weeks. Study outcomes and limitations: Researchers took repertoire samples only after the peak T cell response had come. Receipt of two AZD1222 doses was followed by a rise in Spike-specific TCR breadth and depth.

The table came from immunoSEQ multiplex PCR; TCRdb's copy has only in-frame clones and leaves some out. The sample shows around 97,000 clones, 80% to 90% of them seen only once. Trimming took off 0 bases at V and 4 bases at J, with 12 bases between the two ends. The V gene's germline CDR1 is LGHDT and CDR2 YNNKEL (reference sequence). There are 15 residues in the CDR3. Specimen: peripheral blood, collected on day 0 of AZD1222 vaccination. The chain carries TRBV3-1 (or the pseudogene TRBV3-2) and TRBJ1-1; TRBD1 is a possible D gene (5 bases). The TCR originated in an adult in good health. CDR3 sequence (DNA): TGTGCCAGCAGCCAAGATCCCAGGGTGGGCACTGAAGCTTTCTTT. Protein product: CASSQDPRVGTEAFF.